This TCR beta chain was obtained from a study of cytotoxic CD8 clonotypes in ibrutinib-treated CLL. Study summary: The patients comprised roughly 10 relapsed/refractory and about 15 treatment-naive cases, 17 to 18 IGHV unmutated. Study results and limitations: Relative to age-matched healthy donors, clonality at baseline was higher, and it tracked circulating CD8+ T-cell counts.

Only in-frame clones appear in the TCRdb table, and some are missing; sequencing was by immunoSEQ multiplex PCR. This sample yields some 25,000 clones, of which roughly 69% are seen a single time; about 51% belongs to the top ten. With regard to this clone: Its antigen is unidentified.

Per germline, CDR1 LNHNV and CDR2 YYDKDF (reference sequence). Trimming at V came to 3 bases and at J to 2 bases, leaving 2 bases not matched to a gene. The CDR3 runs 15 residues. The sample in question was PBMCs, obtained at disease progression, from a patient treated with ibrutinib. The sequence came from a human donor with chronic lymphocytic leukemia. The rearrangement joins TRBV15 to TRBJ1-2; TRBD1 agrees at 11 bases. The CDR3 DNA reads TGTGCCACCAGCAGGGGGGACAGGGGGAACTATGGCTACACCTTC. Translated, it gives CATSRGDRGNYGYTF.